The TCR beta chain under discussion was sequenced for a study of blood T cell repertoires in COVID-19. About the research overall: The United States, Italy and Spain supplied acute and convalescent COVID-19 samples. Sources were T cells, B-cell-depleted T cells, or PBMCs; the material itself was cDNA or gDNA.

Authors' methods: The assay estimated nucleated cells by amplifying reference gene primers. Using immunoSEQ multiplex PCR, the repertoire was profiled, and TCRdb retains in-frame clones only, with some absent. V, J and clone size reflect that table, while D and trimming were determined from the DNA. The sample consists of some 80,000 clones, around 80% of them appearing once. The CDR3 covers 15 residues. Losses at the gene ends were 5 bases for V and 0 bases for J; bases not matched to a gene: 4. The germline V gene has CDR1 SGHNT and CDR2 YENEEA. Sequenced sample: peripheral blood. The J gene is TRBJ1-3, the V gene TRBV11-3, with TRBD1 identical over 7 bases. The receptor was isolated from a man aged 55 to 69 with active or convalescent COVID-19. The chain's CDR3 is CASSRDSTSGNTIYF. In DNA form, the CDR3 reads TGTGCCAGCAGCCGGGACAGCACCTCTGGAAACACCATATATTTT.